This TCR beta chain was sequenced during a study of glioma-infiltrating T cells after dendritic cell vaccination. From germline, CDR1 is LNHDA and CDR2 SQIVND (reference sequence). This CDR3 is 17 amino acids long. Deletions cut 2 bases from V and 2 bases from J, with 18 bases between. Some clones are missing from TCRdb's copy, which holds only in-frame ones; the method was immunoSEQ multiplex PCR. Of under 130,000 clones in the sample, 81% were seen once. The V gene is TRBV19, the J gene TRBJ1-2, with D hard to call. The sequenced sample was blood, obtained before dendritic cell vaccination. This TCR was recovered from a human donor with glioblastoma. CDR3 in DNA: TGTGCCAGTAGTATAATTCGGACTGGCGACAAAAACTATGGCTACACCTTC. Amino acid sequence: CASSIIRTGDKNYGYTF.